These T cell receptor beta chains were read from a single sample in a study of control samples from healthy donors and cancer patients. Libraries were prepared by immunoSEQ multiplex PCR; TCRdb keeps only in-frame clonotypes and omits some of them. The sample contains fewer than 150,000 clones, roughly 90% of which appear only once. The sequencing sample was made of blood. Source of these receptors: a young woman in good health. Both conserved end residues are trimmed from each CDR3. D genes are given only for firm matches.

CDR3: ASEGALDQPQH
V: TRBV4-1
J: TRBJ1-5
D: .

CDR3: ATEATGTGELF
V: TRBV24-1
J: TRBJ2-2
D: .

CDR3: ASSQDVRDGYT
V: TRBV4-3
J: TRBJ1-2
D: .

CDR3: ASSSRPDGTDTQY
V: TRBV27
J: TRBJ2-3
D: .

CDR3: ASSRDKESDTQY
V: TRBV13
J: TRBJ2-3
D: .

CDR3: AWSPGTGYEQY
V: TRBV30
J: TRBJ2-7
D: .

CDR3: ASSRDLNTGELF
V: TRBV18
J: TRBJ2-2
D: .

CDR3: ATSVGANTGELF
V: TRBV24-1
J: TRBJ2-2
D: .

CDR3: ASSFGRGDEQY
V: TRBV5-4
J: TRBJ2-7
D: TRBD2

CDR3: ASSQADSGANVLT
V: TRBV4-2
J: TRBJ2-6
D: .

CDR3: ASSLVGMSNQPQH
V: TRBV7-2
J: TRBJ1-5
D: .

CDR3: ASSYWPWGGTGELF
V: TRBV6-2/TRBV6-3
J: TRBJ2-2
D: .

CDR3: ASSLAPTGTYEQY
V: TRBV5-5
J: TRBJ2-7
D: TRBD1

CDR3: ASSFSGDWANVLT
V: TRBV5-4
J: TRBJ2-6
D: .

CDR3: ASSLSFARRGGLSYNEQF
V: TRBV7-7
J: TRBJ2-1
D: TRBD2

CDR3: SASGPSGGRRYNEQF
V: TRBV20-1
J: TRBJ2-1
D: TRBD2

CDR3: ASSQERSRLKTQY
V: TRBV3-1/TRBV3-2
J: TRBJ2-5
D: .

CDR3: ASSAGQGNEAF
V: TRBV4-3
J: TRBJ1-1
D: TRBD1

CDR3: ASSLGITYEQY
V: TRBV7-2
J: TRBJ2-7
D: .

CDR3: ASSPSGAKGTQY
V: TRBV7-2
J: TRBJ2-5
D: .

CDR3: ASSLETSRNEQF
V: TRBV11-2
J: TRBJ2-1
D: .

CDR3: ASTPTGQEGDTQY
V: TRBV25-1
J: TRBJ2-3
D: .

CDR3: ASSLVGSNTEAF
V: TRBV7-8
J: TRBJ1-1
D: .

CDR3: ASSTRTYHEQY
V: TRBV27
J: TRBJ2-7
D: .

CDR3: ASNSRGGSYEQY
V: TRBV5-1
J: TRBJ2-7
D: .

CDR3: ASRELVAGETQY
V: TRBV5-1
J: TRBJ2-5
D: .

CDR3: AWREWGGAAETQY
V: TRBV30
J: TRBJ2-5
D: TRBD2

CDR3: ASSLSGAGNEQF
V: TRBV28
J: TRBJ2-1
D: .

CDR3: ATSAGSEAF
V: TRBV15
J: TRBJ1-1
D: .

CDR3: SASDSGSTNEKLF
V: TRBV20-1
J: TRBJ1-4
D: .

CDR3: ASSSDRRQETQY
V: TRBV27
J: TRBJ2-5
D: .

CDR3: ASSLTQGFGNSPLH
V: TRBV27
J: TRBJ1-6
D: .

CDR3: ATSGQFNTGELF
V: TRBV24-1
J: TRBJ2-2
D: .

CDR3: ASSYYPGALTEAF
V: TRBV6-2/TRBV6-3
J: TRBJ1-1
D: .

CDR3: ASSFGAGDPGTYEQY
V: TRBV11-2
J: TRBJ2-7
D: .

CDR3: ASSLNSNQPQH
V: TRBV12-3/TRBV12-4
J: TRBJ1-5
D: .

CDR3: ASSLGPGPNSPLH
V: TRBV5-4
J: TRBJ1-6
D: .

CDR3: ASGLAGETQY
V: TRBV12-5
J: TRBJ2-5
D: .

CDR3: ASSSGTSGTEQF
V: TRBV7-8
J: TRBJ2-1
D: TRBD2

CDR3: SVELTYRETQY
V: TRBV29-1
J: TRBJ2-5
D: .

CDR3: AISLPWQGKNQPQH
V: TRBV10-3
J: TRBJ1-5
D: .

CDR3: ATSAGLVPYEQY
V: TRBV24-1
J: TRBJ2-7
D: TRBD2

CDR3: ASSPQGRMGTEAF
V: TRBV7-9
J: TRBJ1-1
D: .

CDR3: ASSLSGTPTYEQY
V: TRBV27
J: TRBJ2-7
D: .

CDR3: ATSRVGETQY
V: TRBV15
J: TRBJ2-5
D: .

CDR3: ASSLYLVSYNEQF
V: TRBV7-6
J: TRBJ2-1
D: .

CDR3: ASSLEGTREWTDTQY
V: TRBV28
J: TRBJ2-3
D: .

CDR3: ASSVDHVNEQF
V: TRBV9
J: TRBJ2-1
D: .

CDR3: ASSTRREGLGDTQY
V: TRBV21-1
J: TRBJ2-3
D: .

CDR3: ASSFSLMGSGSPGPYEQY
V: TRBV28
J: TRBJ2-7
D: .

CDR3: ASSLGGLASQETQY
V: TRBV5-6
J: TRBJ2-5
D: TRBD2

CDR3: ASSYGPGRYEQY
V: TRBV6-2/TRBV6-3
J: TRBJ2-7
D: .